This T cell receptor (beta chain) is from a study of blood T cell repertoires in COVID-19. Study as a whole: From T cells, B-cell-depleted T cells, or PBMCs came the material, which was cDNA or gDNA.

Authors' methods: Quantification of nucleated cells was approximated via reference gene primer amplification. The assay was immunoSEQ multiplex PCR, and TCRdb's table has in-frame clones only and misses some. The V and J calls and clone size come from that table; D and trimming were worked out from the DNA. The sample holds around 60,000 clones, 60% to 85% seen once. This clone came up once. The CDR3 runs 16 residues. Germline V gives CDR1 WSHSY, CDR2 SAAADI. J lost 5 bases, V lost 6 bases, and 12 bases had no gene match. The specimen was peripheral blood. The receptor's source is a human donor in a cohort sampled during active COVID-19. V usage is TRBV10-2 and J usage is TRBJ1-1; the match to TRBD1 covers 10 bases. Here the CDR3 reads CASSKGQGLLRTEAFF. In DNA, the CDR3 is TGCGCCAGCAGCAAGGGACAGGGGCTCCTTAGGACTGAAGCTTTCTTT.